This T cell receptor (beta chain) was observed in a study of graft-versus-host responses after intestinal transplantation. TCRdb keeps only in-frame clones here, not all; method: immunoSEQ multiplex PCR. The table has some 70,000 clones, over 85% seen once. Study-wide findings and caveats: GvH clone levels peaked in circulation, and this peak was associated with early post-transplant HvG declines.

For this clone: Its antigen is not known.

The CDR3 has 15 amino acids. J was trimmed by 3 bases and V by 7 bases; bases with no gene match: 11. Germline V lookup: CDR1 MNHEY, CDR2 SMNVEV (reference sequence). The TCR comes from a human patient who received an intestinal transplant, so some T cells may come from the graft donor. The rearrangement uses TRBV27 and TRBJ2-7; 8 bases are shared with TRBD2. The material was bone marrow, obtained 734 days after intestinal transplantation. CDR3 sequence (DNA): TGTGCCAGCATTCGGACGGGGGGGGATAACTACGAGCAGTACTTC. Amino acid sequence: CASIRTGGDNYEQYF.